This T cell receptor beta chain was sequenced during a study of blood T cell repertoires in COVID-19. On the study more broadly: The United States, Italy and Spain provided the acute and convalescent COVID-19 samples. T cells, B-cell-depleted T cells, or PBMCs provided the cDNA or gDNA that served as material.

The CDR3 consists of 15 residues. Germline trimming cut 6 bases from V and 7 bases from J; bases unmatched to any gene: 12. Per the germline V gene, CDR1 is LNHDA and CDR2 is SQIVND (reference sequence). Allocation to cohorts depended on clinical history reported by the participants. Recovered status applied to Cohort 3 donors who had two consecutive negative PCRs. It also applied to those with clearance or with symptom resolution. The protocol was immunoSEQ multiplex PCR, while the TCRdb copy is restricted to in-frame clones and leaves out a portion. The sample contains 180,000 or so clones, approximately 88% of which appear only once.

The material sequenced was PBMCs or T cells enriched from blood (not recorded which). The genes are TRBV19 and TRBJ1-5, with 7 positions matching TRBD1. The TCR sequence derives from a woman aged 60-75 years who had recovered from COVID-19. For the CDR3, the DNA is TGTGCCAGTAGGGTGGGCAGGGGGTCCGGGCAGCCCCAGCATTTT. Protein: CASRVGRGSGQPQHF.